The 15 T cell receptor beta chains reported below all come from one sample, sequenced in a study of early T cells in non-severe SARS-CoV-2 infection. In TCRdb, the 5' RACE reads were re-called with MiXCR into one record per CDR3 protein. The sample holds approximately 70,000 distinct CDR3 sequences, under 15% seen once. Sequences were derived from whole blood, sampled at baseline. The origin of the receptors is an adult who was a healthcare worker with PCR-confirmed SARS-CoV-2 infection or an uninfected control (not recorded which).

This clonotype has at least ten counts. The V and J genes are TRBV6-2 or TRBV6-3 and TRBJ2-5; 7 nucleotides align to TRBD1. The CDR3 length is 13 residues. Germline loops: CDR1 MNHEY, CDR2 SVGEGT. V gave up 6 bases and J gave up 5 bases; unmatched junction bases: 6. The CDR3 DNA sequence: TGTGCCAGCAGCCAGCGAGGGGGCGAGACCCAGTACTTC. Its protein is CASSQRGGETQYF.

The chain joins TRBV19 to TRBJ2-5; either TRBD1 or TRBD2 may supply D (5 bases each). The CDR3 is 15 residues long. Trimming shortened V by 1 base and J by 2 bases, and 11 bases separated the two germline ends. Germline V gene data show CDR1 as LNHDA and CDR2 as SQIVND (reference sequence). This chain's CDR3 is CASSIGSGRQETQYF. CDR3 in DNA: TGTGCCAGTAGTATAGGGTCGGGGCGGCAAGAGACCCAGTACTTC. Full variable domain (remainder filled in from reference TRBV19 and TRBJ2-5): DGGITQSPKYLFRKEGQNVTLSCEQNLNHDAMYWYRQDPGQGLRLIYYSQIVNDFQKGDIAEGYSVSREKKESFPLTVTSAQKNPTAFYLCASSIGSGRQETQYFGPGTRLLVL.

Many counts were recorded for this clonotype. The chain employs TRBV24-1 and TRBJ2-1, with D tentatively TRBD1 (5 bases). Germline CDR1 KGHDR, CDR2 SFDVKD. Trimming stripped 9 bases from V and 3 bases from J, with 17 bases between. This CDR3 is built from 15 residues. DNA for the CDR3: TGTGCCACCCCCACGTGGGGCATACTCTACAATGAGCAGTTCTTC. It yields the protein CATPTWGILYNEQFF.

This clonotype was observed many times. The genes are TRBV4-1 and TRBJ2-7; TRBD2 agrees at 11 bases. The CDR3 is made up of 16 amino acids. After removal of 4 bases from V and 4 bases from J, the junction contained 9 bases not matched to a gene. Germline V gene data show CDR1 as MGHRA and CDR2 as YSYEKL. CDR3 in amino acids: CASSPGGTSGPYEQYF. Written as DNA, the CDR3 is TGCGCCAGCAGCCCAGGCGGGACTAGCGGCCCTTACGAGCAGTACTTC.

This clonotype has at least ten counts. V gene TRBV27 combines with J gene TRBJ2-7, with D possibly called TRBD1 or TRBD2 (6 bases each). Germline CDR1 MNHEY, CDR2 SMNVEV (reference sequence). The CDR3 has 13 amino acids. V was shortened by 3 bases and J by 7 bases, with 13 bases between the two germline ends. The CDR3 nucleotides read TGTGCCAGCAGTTTTGCGCAGGGGAGGGAGCAGTACTTC. Its translation: CASSFAQGREQYF.

The gene calls are TRBV27 and TRBJ1-1, with a weak D call TRBD1 (6 bases). The V end lost 7 bases, the J end lost 5 bases, and 17 bases lay between the germline ends. The CDR3 runs 14 residues. CDR1 is MNHEY and CDR2 is SMNVEV in the germline V gene (reference sequence). The CDR3 bases are TGTGCCAGCATGTGGGGGGGCGGACGTACTGAAGCTTTCTTT. This gives the protein CASMWGGGRTEAFF.

This clonotype showed up many times. This rearrangement joins TRBV12-5 to TRBJ2-7, with 7 bases lining up with TRBD1. V gave up 7 bases and J gave up 8 bases; unmatched junction bases: 17. Germline V gene data show CDR1 as LGHNT and CDR2 as FRNRAP. The CDR3 totals 15 residues. The CDR3 coding sequence is TGTGCTAGTGTTCCTCCGGGACAGCGAAGTTTGAAGCAGTACTTC. Protein sequence: CASVPPGQRSLKQYF. Combining the CDR3 with reference TRBV12-5 and TRBJ2-7 gives the whole variable domain DARVTQTPRHKVTEMGQEVTMRCQPILGHNTVFWYRQTMMQGLELLAYFRNRAPLDDSGMPKDRFSAEMPDATLATLKIQPSEPRDSAVYFCASVPPGQRSLKQYFGPGTRLTVT.

This clonotype appeared many times. The chain couples TRBV12-3 or TRBV12-4 to TRBJ2-1, with TRBD1 identical over 9 bases. This CDR3 has 15 residues. The V and J ends lost 5 bases and 7 bases, in that order; junction bases with no gene match: 9. Here the CDR3 reads CASSRRQGVGNEQFF. The DNA of the CDR3 is TGTGCCAGCAGTCGAAGACAGGGGGTGGGAAATGAGCAGTTCTTC.

This clonotype was observed a few times. J is TRBJ2-1 and V is TRBV6-5, with no clear D. The germline gives CDR1 MNHEY, CDR2 SVGAGI. V dropped 8 bases and J dropped 8 bases, with 10 bases sitting between them. CDR3 length: 11 amino acids. DNA for the CDR3: TGTGCCAGCCGCCTTGCGGATGAGCAGTTCTTC. This encodes CASRLADEQFF.

At least ten counts were recorded for this clonotype. J is TRBJ1-1 and V is TRBV27, with a weak D call TRBD1 (6 bases). Germline V gene lookup returns CDR1 MNHEY and CDR2 SMNVEV (reference sequence). This CDR3 has 16 amino acids. The germline V and J ends were trimmed by 3 bases and 0 bases, with 14 bases remaining between them. The CDR3 nucleotides read TGTGCCAGCAGTTTTCCGGGACACAACTTGAACACTGAAGCTTTCTTT. Its translation: CASSFPGHNLNTEAFF.

V is TRBV7-9 and J is TRBJ1-2; D uncertain. The V end lost 4 bases, the J end lost 4 bases, and 10 bases lay between the germline ends. The CDR3 spans 13 residues. Germline CDR1 and CDR2: SEHNR and FQNEAQ (reference sequence). The DNA of the CDR3 is TGTGCCAGCAGCTCCCATTACAGCTATGGCTACACCTTC. Translation gives CASSSHYSYGYTF.

The J gene is TRBJ2-1, the V gene TRBV9; 10 bases agree with TRBD1. The CDR3 consists of 15 residues. Germline V lookup: CDR1 SGDLS, CDR2 YYNGEE. Trimming cost V 4 bases and J 10 bases; bases outside gene matches: 11. CDR3 DNA: TGTGCCAGCAGCCTCCGGGACAGGGGATCAGGAGAGCAGTTCTTC. It encodes CASSLRDRGSGEQFF.

The rearrangement uses TRBV20-1 and TRBJ1-1; the D gene is possibly TRBD1 (5 bases). Between the trimmed V and J ends, which lost 5 bases and 0 bases, there was a span of 13 bases. Germline CDR1 DFQATT, CDR2 SNEGSKA (reference sequence). The CDR3 has 14 residues. CDR3 in amino acids: CSAPKTGLNTEAFF. The CDR3 DNA reads as TGCAGTGCTCCTAAAACAGGATTGAACACTGAAGCTTTCTTT.

This clonotype was seen at least ten times. The V call is TRBV15, the J call TRBJ2-2; D might be TRBD1 (6 bases). Germline V gene lookup returns CDR1 LNHNV and CDR2 YYDKDF (reference sequence). The CDR3 is 16 amino acids. Trimming cost V 1 base and J 2 bases, with 11 bases left between them. Here the CDR3 DNA reads TGTGCCACCAGCAGAGGAGGGGGAATAAACACCGGGGAGCTGTTTTTT. Amino acids: CATSRGGGINTGELFF.

This clonotype was seen only a few times. The rearrangement links TRBV29-1 to TRBJ2-3, with 12 bases matching TRBD2. Germline CDR1 is SQVTM and CDR2 is ANQGSEA. J lost 2 bases, V lost 5 bases, and 5 bases had no gene match. This CDR3 has 15 residues. This CDR3 is CSVSTSGGYTDTQYF. The DNA of the CDR3 is TGCAGCGTTTCGACTAGCGGGGGATACACAGATACGCAGTATTTT.